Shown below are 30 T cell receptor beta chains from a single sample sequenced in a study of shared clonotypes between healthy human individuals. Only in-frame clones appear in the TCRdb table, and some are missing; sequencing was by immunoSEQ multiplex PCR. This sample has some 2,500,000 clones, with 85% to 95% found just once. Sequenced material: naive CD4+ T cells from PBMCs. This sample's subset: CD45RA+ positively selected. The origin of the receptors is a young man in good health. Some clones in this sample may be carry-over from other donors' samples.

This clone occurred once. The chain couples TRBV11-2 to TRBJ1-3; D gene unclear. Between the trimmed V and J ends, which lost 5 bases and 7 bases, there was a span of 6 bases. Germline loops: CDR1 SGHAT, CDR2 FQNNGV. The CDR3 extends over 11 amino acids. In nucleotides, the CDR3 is TGTGCCAGCAGCCGATGGAACACCATATATTTT. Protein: CASSRWNTIYF.

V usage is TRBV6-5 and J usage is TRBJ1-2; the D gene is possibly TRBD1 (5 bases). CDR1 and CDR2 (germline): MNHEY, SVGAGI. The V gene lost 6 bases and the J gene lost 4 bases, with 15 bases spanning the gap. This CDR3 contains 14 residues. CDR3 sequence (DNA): TGTGCCAGCAGCCGCCTTAGCGGGGGCTATGGCTACACCTTC. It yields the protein CASSRLSGGYGYTF.

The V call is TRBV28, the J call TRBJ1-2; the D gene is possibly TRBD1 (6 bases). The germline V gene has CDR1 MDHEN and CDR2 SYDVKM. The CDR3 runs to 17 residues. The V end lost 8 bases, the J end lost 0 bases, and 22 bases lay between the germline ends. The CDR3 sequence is CASGVGGADLPNYGYTF. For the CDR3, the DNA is TGTGCCAGCGGAGTAGGGGGAGCGGACTTGCCTAACTATGGCTACACCTTC.

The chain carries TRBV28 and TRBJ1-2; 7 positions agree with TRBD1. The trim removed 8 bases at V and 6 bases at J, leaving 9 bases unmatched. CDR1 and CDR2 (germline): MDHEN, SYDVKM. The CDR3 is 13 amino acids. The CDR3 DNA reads TGTGCCAGCCTAGGGGGCGCTTTTGATGGCTACACCTTC. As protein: CASLGGAFDGYTF.

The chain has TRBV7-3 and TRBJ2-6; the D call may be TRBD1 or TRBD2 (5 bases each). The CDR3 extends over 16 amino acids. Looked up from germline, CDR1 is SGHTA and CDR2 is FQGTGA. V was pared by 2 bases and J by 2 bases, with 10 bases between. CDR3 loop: CASSLSRDAGANVLTF. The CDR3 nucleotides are TGTGCCAGCAGCTTATCGAGGGACGCTGGGGCCAACGTCCTGACTTTC.

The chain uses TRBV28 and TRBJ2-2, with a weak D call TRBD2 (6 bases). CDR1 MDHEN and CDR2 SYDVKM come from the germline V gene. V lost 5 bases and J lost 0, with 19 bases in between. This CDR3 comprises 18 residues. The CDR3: CASSPRLGRSSNTGELFF. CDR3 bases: TGTGCCAGCAGTCCCCGGTTAGGGAGGTCCTCGAACACCGGGGAGCTGTTTTTT.

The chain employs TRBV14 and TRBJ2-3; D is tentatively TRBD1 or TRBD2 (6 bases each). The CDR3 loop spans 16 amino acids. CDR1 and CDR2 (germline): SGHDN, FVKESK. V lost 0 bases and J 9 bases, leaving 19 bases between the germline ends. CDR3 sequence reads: CASSQDQRARTGTQYF. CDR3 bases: TGTGCCAGCAGCCAAGATCAGCGGGCGCGTACAGGGACGCAGTATTTT.

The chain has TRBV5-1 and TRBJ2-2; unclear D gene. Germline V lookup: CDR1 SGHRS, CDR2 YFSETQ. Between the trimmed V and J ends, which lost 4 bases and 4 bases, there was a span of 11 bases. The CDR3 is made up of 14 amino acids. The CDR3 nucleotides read TGCGCCAGCAGCCCAGATGAGTCCACCGGGGAGCTGTTTTTT. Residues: CASSPDESTGELFF.

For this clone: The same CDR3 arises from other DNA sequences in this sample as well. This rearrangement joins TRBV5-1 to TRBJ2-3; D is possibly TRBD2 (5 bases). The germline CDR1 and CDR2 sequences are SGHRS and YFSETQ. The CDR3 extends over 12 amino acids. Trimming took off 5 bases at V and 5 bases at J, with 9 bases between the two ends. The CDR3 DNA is TGCGCCAGCAGTTTAAGCGGAGATACGCAGTATTTT. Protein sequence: CASSLSGDTQYF.

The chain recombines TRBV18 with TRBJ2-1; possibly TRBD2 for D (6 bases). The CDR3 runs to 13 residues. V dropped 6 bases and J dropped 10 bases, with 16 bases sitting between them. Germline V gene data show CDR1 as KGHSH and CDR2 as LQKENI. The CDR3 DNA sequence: TGTGCCAGCTCTCCGGGACTCCTTGAAGAGCAGTTCTTC. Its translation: CASSPGLLEEQFF.

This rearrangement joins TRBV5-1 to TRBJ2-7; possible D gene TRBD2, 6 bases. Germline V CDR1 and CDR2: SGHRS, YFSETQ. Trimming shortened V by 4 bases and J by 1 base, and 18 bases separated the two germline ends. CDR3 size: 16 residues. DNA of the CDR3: TGCGCCAGCAGCGGGGGGTTGGCGGCCCGGTCCTACGAGCAGTACTTC. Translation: CASSGGLAARSYEQYF.

CDR3 sequence (DNA): TGCGCCAGCAGCGCACCAGGGGGCGCGGTCTATGGCTACACCTTC. Translation gives CASSAPGGAVYGYTF. The chain recombines TRBV4-1 with TRBJ1-2; 8 nucleotides align to TRBD1. The CDR3 has 15 residues. CDR1 is MGHRA, CDR2 YSYEKL, per germline. After removal of 5 bases from V and 4 bases from J, the junction contained 9 bases not matched to a gene.

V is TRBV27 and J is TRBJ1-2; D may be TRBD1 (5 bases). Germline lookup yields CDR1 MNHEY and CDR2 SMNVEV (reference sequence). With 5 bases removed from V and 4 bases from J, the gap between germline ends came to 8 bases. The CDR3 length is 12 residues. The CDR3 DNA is TGTGCCAGCAGTCAGGGTGGCTATGGCTACACCTTC. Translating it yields CASSQGGYGYTF.

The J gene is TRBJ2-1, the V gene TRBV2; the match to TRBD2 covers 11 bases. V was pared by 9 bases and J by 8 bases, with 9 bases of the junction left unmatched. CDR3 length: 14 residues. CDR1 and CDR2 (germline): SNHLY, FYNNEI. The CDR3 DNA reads TGTGCCAGTAAACCGGGACTAGCGGAACATGAGCAGTTCTTC. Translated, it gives CASKPGLAEHEQFF.

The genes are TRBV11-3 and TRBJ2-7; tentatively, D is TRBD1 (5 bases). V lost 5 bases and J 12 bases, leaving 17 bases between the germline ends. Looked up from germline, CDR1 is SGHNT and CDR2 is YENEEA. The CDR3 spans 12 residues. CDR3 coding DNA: TGTGCCAGCAGCCCCTCAGACAGTCCGTGGTACTTC. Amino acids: CASSPSDSPWYF. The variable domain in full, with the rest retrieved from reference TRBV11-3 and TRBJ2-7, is EAGVVQSPRYKIIEKKQPVAFWCNPISGHNTLYWYLQNLGQGPELLIRYENEEAVDDSQLPKDRFSAERLKGVDSTLKIQPAELGDSAVYLCASSPSDSPWYFGPGTRLTVT.

CDR3 protein: CASSLQTGGAYEQYF. Here the CDR3 DNA reads TGCGCCAGCAGCCTACAGACAGGGGGCGCCTACGAGCAGTACTTC. The rearrangement joins TRBV5-1 to TRBJ2-7, with 10 bases identical to TRBD1. Germline V gene data show CDR1 as SGHRS and CDR2 as YFSETQ. This CDR3 comprises 15 residues. V trimming: 4 bases; J trimming: 2 bases; junction bases outside the gene matches: 6.

The DNA of the CDR3 is TGTGCCAGCAGTTTAAGGACTAGCGGGCTCAATGAGCAGTTCTTC. Protein product: CASSLRTSGLNEQFF. The rearrangement joins TRBV28 to TRBJ2-1; 11 nucleotides align to TRBD2. CDR1 is MDHEN and CDR2 is SYDVKM in the germline V gene. The V segment lost 2 bases and the J segment 6 bases; nucleotides outside the gene matches: 3. This CDR3 contains 15 residues.

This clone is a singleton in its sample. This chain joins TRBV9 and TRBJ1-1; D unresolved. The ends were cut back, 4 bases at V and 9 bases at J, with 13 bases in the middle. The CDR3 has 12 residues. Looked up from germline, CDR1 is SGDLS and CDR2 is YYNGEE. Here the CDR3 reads CASSPNQIQAFF. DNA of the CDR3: TGTGCCAGCAGCCCGAATCAGATACAAGCTTTCTTT.

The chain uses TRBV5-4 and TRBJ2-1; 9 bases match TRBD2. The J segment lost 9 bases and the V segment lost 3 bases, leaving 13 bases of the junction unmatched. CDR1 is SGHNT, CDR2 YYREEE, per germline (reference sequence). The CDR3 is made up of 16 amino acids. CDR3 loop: CASSSDPRSGSIEQFF. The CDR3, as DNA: TGTGCCAGCAGCTCCGACCCCCGTAGCGGGAGTATTGAGCAGTTCTTC.

The chain's CDR3 is CASSLRTSGNEQFF. In DNA form, the CDR3 reads TGTGCCAGCAGCCTCAGGACTAGTGGGAATGAGCAGTTCTTC. V and J are TRBV9 and TRBJ2-1; 7 bases line up with TRBD2. The CDR3 contains 14 residues. V trimming: 4 bases; J trimming: 7 bases; junction bases outside the gene matches: 8. Germline CDR1 reads SGDLS; CDR2 reads YYNGEE.

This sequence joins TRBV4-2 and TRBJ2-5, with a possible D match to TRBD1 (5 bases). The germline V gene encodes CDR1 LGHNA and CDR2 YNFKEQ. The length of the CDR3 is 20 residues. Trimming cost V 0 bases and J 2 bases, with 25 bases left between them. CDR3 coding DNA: TGTGCCAGCAGCCAAGATGCCCCTCTCCAGGGCCAGGTCGGGCAAGAGACCCAGTACTTC. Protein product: CASSQDAPLQGQVGQETQYF.

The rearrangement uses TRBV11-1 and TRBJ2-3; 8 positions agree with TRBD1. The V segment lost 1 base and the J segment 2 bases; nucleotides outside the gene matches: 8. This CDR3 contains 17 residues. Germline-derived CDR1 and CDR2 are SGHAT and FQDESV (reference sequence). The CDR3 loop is CASSLGVGTGATDTQYF. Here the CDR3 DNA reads TGTGCCAGCAGCTTAGGTGTGGGGACAGGAGCCACAGATACGCAGTATTTT.

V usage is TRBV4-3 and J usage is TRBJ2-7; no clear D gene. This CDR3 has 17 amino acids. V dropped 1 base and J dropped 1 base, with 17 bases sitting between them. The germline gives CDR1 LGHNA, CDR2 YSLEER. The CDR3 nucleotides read TGCGCCAGCAGCCAAGTGGCTGCAGGCGGAGCATCCTACGAGCAGTACTTC. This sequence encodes CASSQVAAGGASYEQYF.

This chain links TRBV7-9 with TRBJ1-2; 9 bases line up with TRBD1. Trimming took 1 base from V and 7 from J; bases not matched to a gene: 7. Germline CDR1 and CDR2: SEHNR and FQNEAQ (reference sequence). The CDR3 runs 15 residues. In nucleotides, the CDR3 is TGTGCCAGCAGCTTAGTATTACAGGGGGCAGTTGGCTACACCTTC. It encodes CASSLVLQGAVGYTF.

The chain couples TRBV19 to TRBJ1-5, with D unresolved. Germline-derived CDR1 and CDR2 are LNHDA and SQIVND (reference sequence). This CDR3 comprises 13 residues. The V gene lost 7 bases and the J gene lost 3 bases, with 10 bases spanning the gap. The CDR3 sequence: CASTWRTNQPQHF. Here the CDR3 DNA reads TGTGCCAGTACCTGGCGCACCAATCAGCCCCAGCATTTT.

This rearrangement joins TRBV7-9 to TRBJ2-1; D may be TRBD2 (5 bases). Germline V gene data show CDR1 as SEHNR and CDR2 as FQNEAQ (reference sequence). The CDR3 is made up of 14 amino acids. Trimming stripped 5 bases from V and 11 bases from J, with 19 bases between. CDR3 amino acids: CASSLDPSRVKQFF. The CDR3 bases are TGTGCCAGCAGCCTCGACCCTAGCCGCGTTAAGCAGTTCTTC.

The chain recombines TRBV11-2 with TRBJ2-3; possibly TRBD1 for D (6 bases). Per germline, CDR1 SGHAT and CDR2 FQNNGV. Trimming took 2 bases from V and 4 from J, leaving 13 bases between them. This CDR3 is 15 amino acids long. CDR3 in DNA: TGTGCCAGCAGCTTACATCCAGGGACACCAGATACGCAGTATTTT. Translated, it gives CASSLHPGTPDTQYF.

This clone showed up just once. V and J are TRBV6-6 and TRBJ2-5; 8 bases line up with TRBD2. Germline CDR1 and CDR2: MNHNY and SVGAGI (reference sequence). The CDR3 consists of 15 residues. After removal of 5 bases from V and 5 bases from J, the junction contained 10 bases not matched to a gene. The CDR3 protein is CASSPPNGRGETQYF. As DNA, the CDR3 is TGTGCCAGCAGTCCCCCCAACGGGAGGGGGGAGACCCAGTACTTC.

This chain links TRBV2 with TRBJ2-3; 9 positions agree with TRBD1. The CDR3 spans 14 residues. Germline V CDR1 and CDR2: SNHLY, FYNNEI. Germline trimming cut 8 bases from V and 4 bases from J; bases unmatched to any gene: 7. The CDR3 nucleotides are TGTGCCAGCTCCCGGGACAGGGTACCAGATACGCAGTATTTT. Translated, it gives CASSRDRVPDTQYF.

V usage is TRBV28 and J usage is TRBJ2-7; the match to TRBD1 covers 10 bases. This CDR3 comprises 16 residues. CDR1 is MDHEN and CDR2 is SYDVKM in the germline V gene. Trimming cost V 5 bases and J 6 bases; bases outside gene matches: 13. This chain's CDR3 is CASSLVGRTGGREQYF. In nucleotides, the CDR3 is TGTGCCAGCAGTCTGGTGGGCCGGACAGGGGGGCGCGAGCAGTACTTC.